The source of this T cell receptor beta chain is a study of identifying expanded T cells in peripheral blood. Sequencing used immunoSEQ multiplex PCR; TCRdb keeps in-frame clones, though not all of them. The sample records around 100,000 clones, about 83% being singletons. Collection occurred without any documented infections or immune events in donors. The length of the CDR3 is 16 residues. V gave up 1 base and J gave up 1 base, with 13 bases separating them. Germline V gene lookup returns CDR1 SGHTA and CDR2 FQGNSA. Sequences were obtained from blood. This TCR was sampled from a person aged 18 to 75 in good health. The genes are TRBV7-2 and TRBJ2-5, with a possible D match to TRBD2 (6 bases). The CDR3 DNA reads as TGTGCCAGCAGCTTAGGGGTGGGGGGAGGCCAAGAGACCCAGTACTTC. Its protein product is CASSLGVGGGQETQYF.